Listed here are 28 T cell receptor beta chains from one sample, sequenced in a study of blood T cell repertoires in COVID-19. Sequenced by immunoSEQ multiplex PCR; TCRdb stores in-frame clones only, minus some. The sample yields a few hundred thousand clones, 83% seen once. Input material: peripheral blood. All receptors come from a woman in her twenties or thirties with COVID-19, enrolled during active disease.

CDR3 amino acids: CASSPGAGGREQYF. In nucleotides, the CDR3 is TGTGCCAGCAGCCCGGGGGCGGGGGGGCGTGAGCAGTACTTC. This chain uses TRBV9 with TRBJ2-7; TRBD2 matches 9 bases. The V gene end was trimmed by 4 bases and the J gene end by 7 bases; junction bases not matched to a gene: 9. The CDR3 extends over 14 amino acids. Looked up from germline, CDR1 is SGDLS and CDR2 is YYNGEE. The full variable domain, rest sourced from reference TRBV9 and TRBJ2-7, is DSGVTQTPKHLITATGQRVTLRCSPRSGDLSVYWYQQSLDQGLQFLIQYYNGEERAKGNILERFSAQQFPDLHSELNLSSLELGDSALYFCASSPGAGGREQYFGPGTRLTVT.

The V call is TRBV27, the J call TRBJ2-7, with 10 bases lining up with TRBD1. V was clipped by 5 bases and J by 4 bases; unmatched bases: 8. The V gene's germline CDR1 is MNHEY and CDR2 SMNVEV (reference sequence). This CDR3 contains 15 residues. DNA for the CDR3: TGTGCCAGCAGTCAAGGGACAGGGGTAGGTTACGAGCAGTACTTC. Amino acids: CASSQGTGVGYEQYF.

The rearrangement links TRBV27 to TRBJ2-4; 9 positions agree with TRBD2. The CDR3 spans 15 residues. Germline V CDR1 and CDR2: MNHEY, SMNVEV (reference sequence). Trimming at V came to 5 bases and at J to 6 bases, leaving 8 bases not matched to a gene. In DNA, the CDR3 is TGTGCCAGCAGTCCGGAGGGACTAGCCGGAAACATTCAGTACTTC. Amino acid sequence: CASSPEGLAGNIQYF.

The V gene is TRBV11-1, the J gene TRBJ1-1; D is perhaps TRBD1 (6 bases). Trimming took 2 bases from V and 0 from J, leaving 10 bases between them. This CDR3 has 15 amino acids. Germline lookup yields CDR1 SGHAT and CDR2 FQDESV (reference sequence). CDR3 nucleotides: TGTGCCAGCAGCTTATCACAGGGAGTGAACACTGAAGCTTTCTTT. This sequence encodes CASSLSQGVNTEAFF.

The gene calls are TRBV24-1 and TRBJ2-3; 8 bases map to TRBD1. There are 17 residues in the CDR3. CDR1 is KGHDR and CDR2 is SFDVKD in the germline V gene. J was trimmed by 6 bases and V by 10 bases; bases with no gene match: 20. The CDR3 sequence: CATSPLGLQGVTDTQYF. As DNA, the CDR3 is TGTGCCACATCCCCTCTCGGCCTACAGGGGGTCACGGATACGCAGTATTTT.

This clone is a singleton in its sample. The V call is TRBV6-1, the J call TRBJ2-3; D might be TRBD1 (5 bases). V gave up 3 bases and J gave up 5 bases, with 9 bases separating them. CDR1 MNHNS and CDR2 SASEGT come from the germline V gene. The CDR3 has 13 residues. The CDR3 coding sequence is TGTGCCAGCAGTGACAGGGAAGGAGATACGCAGTATTTT. Encoded protein: CASSDREGDTQYF.

The chain employs TRBV5-4 and TRBJ2-5; 7 nucleotides line up with TRBD2. The germline V gene encodes CDR1 SGHNT and CDR2 YYREEE (reference sequence). The CDR3 loop spans 15 amino acids. The V and J ends lost 4 bases and 2 bases, in that order; junction bases with no gene match: 8. The CDR3 DNA follows: TGTGCCAGCAGCCGACTGACGGGGGGACAAGAGACCCAGTACTTC. Encoded protein: CASSRLTGGQETQYF.

J is TRBJ2-1 and V is TRBV6-2 or TRBV6-3, with no clear D. V lost 5 bases to trimming and J lost 6 bases, with 14 bases between them. The CDR3 extends over 14 amino acids. Germline-derived CDR1 and CDR2 are MNHEY and SVGEGT. CDR3 residues: CASSAGFSSNEQFF. DNA for the CDR3: TGTGCCAGCAGTGCCGGGTTCTCAAGCAATGAGCAGTTCTTC.

Only one count was recorded for this clone. This chain connects TRBV6-2 or TRBV6-3 to TRBJ2-7; D possibly corresponds to TRBD2 (6 bases). V was cut by 5 bases and J by 3 bases, with 11 bases left in between. The CDR3 extends over 13 amino acids. The germline CDR1 and CDR2 sequences are MNHEY and SVGEGT. As DNA, the CDR3 is TGTGCCAGCAGTAGGGACTCGCTCTACGAGCAGTACTTC. Protein sequence: CASSRDSLYEQYF.

This clone came up a few times. The CDR3 sequence is CASSLGTGANYGYTF. As DNA, the CDR3 is TGTGCCAGCAGTCTCGGGACAGGGGCTAACTATGGCTACACCTTC. The rearrangement uses TRBV27 and TRBJ1-2; TRBD1 matches 10 bases. V shed 5 bases, J shed 0 bases, and the junction held 3 bases outside the gene matches. Germline assignment: CDR1 MNHEY and CDR2 SMNVEV (reference sequence). This CDR3 is 15 amino acids long.

The J gene is TRBJ2-3, the V gene TRBV29-1; possible D gene TRBD1, 6 bases. Deletions cut 2 bases from V and 6 bases from J, with 15 bases between. This CDR3 spans 14 amino acids. Germline CDR1 and CDR2: SQVTM and ANQGSEA. CDR3 region: CSVESWGRDDTQYF. Written as DNA, the CDR3 is TGCAGCGTTGAATCCTGGGGGCGAGACGATACGCAGTATTTT.

This sequence joins TRBV6-5 and TRBJ1-6; 7 positions agree with TRBD1. There are 15 residues in the CDR3. Looked up from germline, CDR1 is MNHEY and CDR2 is SVGAGI. J gave up 11 bases and V 4 bases, and 11 bases lay outside the gene matches. The CDR3 here is CASSSPRQGRPPLHF. CDR3 sequence (DNA): TGTGCCAGCAGTTCCCCTCGACAGGGTAGGCCACCCCTCCACTTT.

The chain links TRBV6-2 or TRBV6-3 to TRBJ1-5; TRBD1 is a possible D gene (6 bases). The CDR3 has 17 amino acids. Per the germline V gene, CDR1 is MNHEY and CDR2 is SVGEGT. V was pared by 6 bases and J by 0 bases, with 18 bases between. The CDR3 protein is CASSRGPGGYSNQPQHF. Here the CDR3 DNA reads TGTGCCAGCAGCAGGGGTCCGGGGGGATATAGCAATCAGCCCCAGCATTTT.

The rearrangement joins TRBV6-5 to TRBJ2-5, with a tentative D call TRBD1 (6 bases). Germline V gene sequence: CDR1 MNHEY, CDR2 SVGAGI. This CDR3 has 15 residues. V gave up 6 bases and J gave up 3 bases, with 17 bases separating them. The CDR3 sequence: CASRTGKGREETQYF. CDR3 nucleotides: TGTGCCAGCAGAACAGGGAAAGGGAGAGAAGAGACCCAGTACTTC.

The table lists this clone with a count of one. The CDR3: CASSLGDRGLNEKLFF. CDR3 bases: TGCGCCAGCAGCTTGGGGGACAGGGGACTTAATGAAAAACTGTTTTTT. The chain carries TRBV5-1 and TRBJ1-4; TRBD1 agrees at 10 bases. Germline CDR1 is SGHRS and CDR2 is YFSETQ. J was trimmed by 4 bases and V by 0 bases; bases with no gene match: 3. This CDR3 contains 16 residues. Filled out from reference TRBV5-1 and TRBJ1-4, the complete variable domain reads KAGVTQTPRYLIKTRGQQVTLSCSPISGHRSVSWYQQTPGQGLQFLFEYFSETQRNKGNFPGRFSGRQFSNSRSEMNVSTLELGDSALYLCASSLGDRGLNEKLFFGSGTQLSVL.

V usage is TRBV19 and J usage is TRBJ2-5; D possibly corresponds to TRBD2 (6 bases). Trimming stripped 8 bases from V and 5 bases from J, with 12 bases between. The CDR3 has 12 amino acids. Germline V lookup: CDR1 LNHDA, CDR2 SQIVND (reference sequence). The CDR3 DNA follows: TGTGCCAGTGCGGGGCGAAGGGAGACCCAGTACTTC. Protein sequence: CASAGRRETQYF.

The genes are TRBV9 and TRBJ2-5, with 10 nucleotides matching TRBD2. J lost 2 bases, V lost 3 bases, and 7 bases had no gene match. The CDR3 extends over 16 amino acids. Germline CDR1 reads SGDLS; CDR2 reads YYNGEE. CDR3 protein: CASSAGLAVVQETQYF. The CDR3 nucleotides read TGTGCCAGCAGCGCTGGACTAGCGGTTGTTCAAGAGACCCAGTACTTC.

J is TRBJ2-2 and V is TRBV18; 8 positions match TRBD1. Germline CDR1 reads KGHSH; CDR2 reads LQKENI. The CDR3 spans 15 residues. The ends lost 5 bases at V and 3 bases at J; junction bases unmatched: 5. In nucleotides, the CDR3 is TGTGCCAGCTCAGTCAGGGGGCTGGACACCGGGGAGCTGTTTTTT. This sequence encodes CASSVRGLDTGELFF. Full variable domain (rest looked up from reference TRBV18 and TRBJ2-2): NAGVMQNPRHLVRRRGQEARLRCSPMKGHSHVYWYRQLPEEGLKFMVYLQKENIIDESGMPKERFSAEFPKEGPSILRIQQVVRGDSAAYFCASSVRGLDTGELFFGEGSRLTVL.

The chain has TRBV2 and TRBJ2-3, with 8 positions matching TRBD2. CDR3 length: 16 residues. Germline V gene lookup returns CDR1 SNHLY and CDR2 FYNNEI. With V trimmed by 2 bases and J by 2 bases, 6 bases remained unmatched. The CDR3 spells CASSEREGLVTDTQYF. The CDR3 region has the DNA TGTGCCAGCAGTGAACGGGAGGGACTAGTCACAGATACGCAGTATTTT.

This chain connects TRBV5-1 to TRBJ1-5, with D possibly being TRBD1 (6 bases). Germline loops: CDR1 SGHRS, CDR2 YFSETQ. The CDR3 runs 14 residues. V was cut by 5 bases and J by 3 bases, with 12 bases left in between. The CDR3 protein is CASSPGQNNQPQHF. The CDR3 region has the DNA TGCGCCAGCAGTCCCGGACAGAACAATCAGCCCCAGCATTTT.

J is TRBJ2-1 and V is TRBV19, with 9 bases identical to TRBD1. The J segment lost 7 bases and the V segment lost 3 bases, leaving 4 bases of the junction unmatched. CDR1 is LNHDA, CDR2 SQIVND, per germline (reference sequence). There are 14 residues in the CDR3. The chain's CDR3 is CASSIGTGMNEQFF. The CDR3 bases are TGTGCCAGTAGTATCGGGACAGGGATGAATGAGCAGTTCTTC.

The V gene is TRBV5-1, the J gene TRBJ2-5; 8 bases match TRBD2. The V and J ends lost 0 bases and 5 bases, in that order; junction bases with no gene match: 9. The length of the CDR3 is 16 residues. The germline gives CDR1 SGHRS, CDR2 YFSETQ. The CDR3 DNA reads as TGCGCCAGCAGCTTGGAAATTGCGGGGGGAGGGGAGACCCAGTACTTC. It translates to CASSLEIAGGGETQYF.

CDR3: CASSQRRSYNEQFF. The CDR3 nucleotides are TGTGCCAGCTCCCAGCGCCGCTCCTACAATGAGCAGTTCTTC. The chain employs TRBV6-5 and TRBJ2-1; D not resolved. This CDR3 comprises 14 residues. Trimming removed 8 bases from V and 0 bases from J, with 11 bases in between. Germline V gives CDR1 MNHEY, CDR2 SVGAGI.

V and J are TRBV4-1 and TRBJ1-5, with 9 bases identical to TRBD1. This CDR3 is built from 16 residues. Trimming at V came to 2 bases and at J to 5 bases, leaving 7 bases not matched to a gene. Germline V gene sequence: CDR1 MGHRA, CDR2 YSYEKL. CDR3 in amino acids: CASSQLGQGRDQPQHF. Written as DNA, the CDR3 is TGCGCCAGCAGCCAACTTGGACAGGGGAGGGATCAGCCCCAGCATTTT.

This clone was seen just once. The chain couples TRBV4-3 to TRBJ2-2; the D is unclear. The germline V gene encodes CDR1 LGHNA and CDR2 YSLEER. The CDR3 length is 16 residues. The germline V and J ends were trimmed by 2 bases and 6 bases, with 16 bases remaining between them. CDR3 sequence reads: CASSQYLQQNAGELFF. The CDR3 bases are TGCGCCAGCAGCCAATACCTGCAACAGAATGCCGGGGAGCTGTTTTTT.

The chain couples TRBV7-8 to TRBJ1-1; D is unclear. V was shortened by 5 bases and J by 7 bases, with 8 bases between the two germline ends. Per the germline V gene, CDR1 is SGHVS and CDR2 is FQNEAQ. The CDR3 loop spans 11 amino acids. The CDR3 loop is CASSPRGEAFF. The DNA for the CDR3 is TGTGCCAGCAGCCCCCGGGGTGAAGCTTTCTTT.

V gene TRBV5-6 combines with J gene TRBJ2-2, with D maybe TRBD1 (6 bases). The V gene lost 4 bases and the J gene lost 6 bases, with 16 bases spanning the gap. The length of the CDR3 is 15 residues. Germline V gene lookup returns CDR1 SGHDT and CDR2 YYEEEE. The CDR3 here is CASSPTGPGAGELFF. The CDR3 nucleotides read TGTGCCAGCAGCCCGACAGGACCCGGGGCCGGGGAGCTGTTTTTT.

The rearrangement uses TRBV7-3 and TRBJ1-6, with D perhaps TRBD1 (5 bases). Between the trimmed V and J ends, which lost 5 bases and 5 bases, there was a span of 16 bases. This CDR3 is 16 amino acids long. Germline-derived CDR1 and CDR2 are SGHTA and FQGTGA. The CDR3 sequence: CASSLGRGLHNSPLHF. The CDR3 coding sequence is TGTGCCAGCAGCCTGGGTAGGGGCCTTCATAATTCACCCCTCCACTTT.